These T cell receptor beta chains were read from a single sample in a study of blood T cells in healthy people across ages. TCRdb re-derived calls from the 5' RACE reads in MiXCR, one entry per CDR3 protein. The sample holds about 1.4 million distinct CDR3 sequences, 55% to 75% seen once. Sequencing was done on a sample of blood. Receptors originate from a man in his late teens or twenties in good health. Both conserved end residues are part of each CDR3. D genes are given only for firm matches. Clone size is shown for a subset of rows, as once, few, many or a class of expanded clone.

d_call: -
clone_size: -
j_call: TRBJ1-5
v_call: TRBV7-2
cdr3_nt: TGTGCCAGCAGCTCCTTGGGGCAGCCCCAGCATTTT
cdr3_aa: CASSSLGQPQHF

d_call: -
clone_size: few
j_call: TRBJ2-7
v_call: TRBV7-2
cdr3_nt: TGTGCCAGCAGCTTAGCGAGCAGGGGCGAGCAGTACTTC
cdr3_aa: CASSLASRGEQYF

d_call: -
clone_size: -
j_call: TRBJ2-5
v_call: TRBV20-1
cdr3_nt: TGCAGTGCTAGAGATCTCGGTGTGGGGGGTTACCAAGAGACCCAGTACTTC
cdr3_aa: CSARDLGVGGYQETQYF

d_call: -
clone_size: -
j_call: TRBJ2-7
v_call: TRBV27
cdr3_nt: TGTGCCAGCAGCCCAGGCCATGCCAGCTCCTACGAGCAGTACTTC
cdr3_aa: CASSPGHASSYEQYF

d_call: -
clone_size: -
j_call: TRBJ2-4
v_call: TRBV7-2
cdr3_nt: TGTGCCAGCAGCTTATCGTCCGGATCCAACTGGAACATTCAGTACTTC
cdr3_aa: CASSLSSGSNWNIQYF

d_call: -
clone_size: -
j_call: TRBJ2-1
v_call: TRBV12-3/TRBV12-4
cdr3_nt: TGTGCCAGCAGTTTCGGCGCATATGGTGAGCAGTTCTTC
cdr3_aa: CASSFGAYGEQFF

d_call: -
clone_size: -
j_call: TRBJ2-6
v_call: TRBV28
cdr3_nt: TGTGCCAGCAGTTTCGTGACAGTAAGCTCTGGGGCCAACGTCCTGACTTTC
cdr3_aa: CASSFVTVSSGANVLTF

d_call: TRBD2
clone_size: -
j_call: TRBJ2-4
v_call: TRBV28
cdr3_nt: TGTGCCAGCAATTTAGGGGAATCGGGGCTCGGGGGGCAGTACTTC
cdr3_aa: CASNLGESGLGGQYF

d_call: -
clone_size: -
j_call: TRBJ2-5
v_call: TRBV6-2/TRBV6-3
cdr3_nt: TGTGCCAGCAGTTACGCGGGGTTTCCATCTGAGCAGTACTTC
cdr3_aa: CASSYAGFPSEQYF

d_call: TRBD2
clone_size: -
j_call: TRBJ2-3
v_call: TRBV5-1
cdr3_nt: TGCGCCAGCAGCTTCTTTCCTCTTAGCGGGAGAGAAGGGGGGACAGATACGCAGTATTTT
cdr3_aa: CASSFFPLSGREGGTDTQYF

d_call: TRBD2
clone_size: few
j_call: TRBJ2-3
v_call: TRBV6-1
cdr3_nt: TGTGCCAGCAGTGGAATTCTCCTGACTAGCAGTGATACGCAGTATTTT
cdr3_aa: CASSGILLTSSDTQYF

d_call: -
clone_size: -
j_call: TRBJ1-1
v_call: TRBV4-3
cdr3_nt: TGCGCCAGCAGCCCAACTACGGGGCCGGGCGCTGAAGCTTTCTTT
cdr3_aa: CASSPTTGPGAEAFF

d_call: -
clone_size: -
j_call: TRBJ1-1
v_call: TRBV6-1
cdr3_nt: TGTGCCACTAGACAGCGTTCGAACACTGAAGCTTTCTTT
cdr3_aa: CATRQRSNTEAFF

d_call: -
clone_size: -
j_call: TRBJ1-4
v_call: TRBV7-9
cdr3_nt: TGTGCCAGCAGGTCGCTTTGGGACGGACCAACTAATGAAAAACTGTTTTTT
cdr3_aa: CASRSLWDGPTNEKLFF

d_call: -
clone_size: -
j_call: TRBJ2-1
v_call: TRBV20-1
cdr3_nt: TGCAGTGCTAGAGTGACAACTTCCTACAATGAGCAGTTCTTC
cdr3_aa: CSARVTTSYNEQFF

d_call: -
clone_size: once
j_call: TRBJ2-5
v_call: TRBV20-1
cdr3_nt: TGCAGTGCTAGATACAGGCCCCAAGAGACCCAGTACTTC
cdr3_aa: CSARYRPQETQYF

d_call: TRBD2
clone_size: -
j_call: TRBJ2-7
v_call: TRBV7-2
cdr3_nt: TGTGCCAGCAGCTTGGGACTACCTAGTGCCTCCTACGAGCAGTACTTC
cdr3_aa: CASSLGLPSASYEQYF

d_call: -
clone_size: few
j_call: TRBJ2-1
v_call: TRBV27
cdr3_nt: TGTGCCAGCACCGATATGGGCACGTCCTACAATGAGCAGTTCTTC
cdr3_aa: CASTDMGTSYNEQFF

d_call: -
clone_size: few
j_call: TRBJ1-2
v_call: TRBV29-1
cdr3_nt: TGCAGCGCCACAAAGGACAGCTATAACTATGGCTACACCTTC
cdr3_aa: CSATKDSYNYGYTF

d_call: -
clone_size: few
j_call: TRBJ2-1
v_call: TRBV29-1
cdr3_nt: TGCAGCGTTGAAGATCCCCCATACAATGAGCAGTTCTTC
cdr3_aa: CSVEDPPYNEQFF

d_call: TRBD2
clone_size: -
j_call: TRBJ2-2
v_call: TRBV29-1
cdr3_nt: TGCAGCGTCGTAGCGGGGGTTTCCACCGGGGAGCTGTTTTTT
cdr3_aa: CSVVAGVSTGELFF

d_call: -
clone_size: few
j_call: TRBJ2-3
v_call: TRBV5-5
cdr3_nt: TGTGCCAGCAGCGCCAACGGGAATGCGCAGTATTTT
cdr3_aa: CASSANGNAQYF

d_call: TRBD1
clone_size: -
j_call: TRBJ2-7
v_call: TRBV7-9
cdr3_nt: TGTGCCAGCAGCTTAGGGACAGGGGACGGGTACGAGCAGTACTTC
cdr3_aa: CASSLGTGDGYEQYF

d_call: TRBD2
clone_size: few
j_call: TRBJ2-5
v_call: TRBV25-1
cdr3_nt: TGTGCCAGCAGTGAATTGCCCCCGGGGGGCCAAGAGACCCAGTACTTC
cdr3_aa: CASSELPPGGQETQYF

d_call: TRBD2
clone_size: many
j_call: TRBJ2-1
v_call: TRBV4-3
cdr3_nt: TGCGCCAGCAGCCAGGGGACTAGCGGGGGCGATGAGCAGTTCTTC
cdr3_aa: CASSQGTSGGDEQFF

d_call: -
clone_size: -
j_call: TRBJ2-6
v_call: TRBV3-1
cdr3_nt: TGTGCCAGCAGCCAAGAAAGGGTTCGGGCCAACGTCCTGACTTTC
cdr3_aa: CASSQERVRANVLTF

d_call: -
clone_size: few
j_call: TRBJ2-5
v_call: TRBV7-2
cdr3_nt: TGTGCCAGCAGCGCGGACTTAATCCAAGAGACCCAGTACTTC
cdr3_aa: CASSADLIQETQYF

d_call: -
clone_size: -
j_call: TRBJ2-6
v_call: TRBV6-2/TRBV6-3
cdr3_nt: TGTGCCAGCAGTTTCAGGGACTGGGCCAACGTCCTGACTTTC
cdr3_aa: CASSFRDWANVLTF

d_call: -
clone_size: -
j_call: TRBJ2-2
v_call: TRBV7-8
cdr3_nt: TGTGCCAGCAAAGTGGTCCAGGGAGGCGGCTTCACCGGGGAGCTGTTTTTT
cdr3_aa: CASKVVQGGGFTGELFF

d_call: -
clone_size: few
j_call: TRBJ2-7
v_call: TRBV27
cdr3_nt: TGTGCCAGCAGATTTATGGGATCAGTCCCCTACGAGCAGTACTTC
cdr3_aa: CASRFMGSVPYEQYF

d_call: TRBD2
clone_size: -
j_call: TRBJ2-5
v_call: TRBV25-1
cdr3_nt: TGTGCCAGCAGTGATGGACTAGCGGGAATGGAGACCCAGTACTTC
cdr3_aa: CASSDGLAGMETQYF

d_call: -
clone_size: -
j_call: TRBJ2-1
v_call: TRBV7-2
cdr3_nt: TGTGCCAGCAGCAAGCTGAACAATGAGCAGTTCTTC
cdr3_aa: CASSKLNNEQFF

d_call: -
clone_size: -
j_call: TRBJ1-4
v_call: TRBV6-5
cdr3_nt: TGTGCCACCCAGGTCGCTCCTAATGAAAAACTGTTTTTT
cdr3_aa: CATQVAPNEKLFF

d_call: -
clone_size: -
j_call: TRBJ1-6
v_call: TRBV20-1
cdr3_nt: TGCAGTGCCTGGGGGGGGTCACCCCTCCACTTT
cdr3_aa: CSAWGGSPLHF

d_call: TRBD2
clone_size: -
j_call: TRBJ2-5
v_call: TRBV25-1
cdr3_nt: TGTGCCAGCATGATAGCGGGAGGGCCGGAGGAGACCCAGTACTTC
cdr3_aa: CASMIAGGPEETQYF

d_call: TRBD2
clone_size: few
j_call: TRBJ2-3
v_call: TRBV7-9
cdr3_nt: TGTGCCAGCAGCTTTGCGGGAGACGCAGATACGCAGTATTTT
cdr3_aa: CASSFAGDADTQYF

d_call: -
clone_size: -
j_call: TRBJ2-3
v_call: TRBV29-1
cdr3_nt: TGCAGCGTTGAAGGCGATCCCCTCGCCCCTATCACAGATACGCAGTATTTT
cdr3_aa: CSVEGDPLAPITDTQYF

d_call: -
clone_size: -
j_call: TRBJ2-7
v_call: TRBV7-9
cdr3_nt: TGTGCCAGCACCGCGCTAGGACGGGAGATCGACGAGCAGTACTTC
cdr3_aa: CASTALGREIDEQYF

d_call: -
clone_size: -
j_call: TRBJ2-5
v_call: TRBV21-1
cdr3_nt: TGTGCCAGCAGCAATGCGCGTGGGGAAAAAAACGACAGCCAAGAGACCCAGTACTTC
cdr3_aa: CASSNARGEKNDSQETQYF

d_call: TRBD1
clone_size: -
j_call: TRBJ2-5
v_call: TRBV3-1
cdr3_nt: TGTGCCAGCAGCCAAGAGAAGGGGGCATATGAGACCCAGTACTTC
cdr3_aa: CASSQEKGAYETQYF